The count of the clone carrying this T cell receptor (beta chain) is one. The antigen is unknown. This record comes from a study of shared clonotypes between healthy human individuals. Study-wide context: Samples came from a couple of female and a few male donors aged 18 to 49.

Healthy and HIV-negative, the adult donors had no recent acute infections or vaccinations. Overall study findings and caveats: Generally, naive subsets (rather than memory subsets) showed larger estimated richness.

TCRdb's copy holds only in-frame clones and misses some; the assay was immunoSEQ multiplex PCR. The sample consists of 600,000 to 750,000 clones, about two thirds of them appearing once. CDR1 and CDR2 from the germline V gene are MDHEN and SYDVKM. V was trimmed by 3 bases and J by 0 bases, leaving 14 bases between them. The CDR3 loop spans 16 amino acids. This TCR came from a woman in her 30s in good health. Sequencing used memory CD4+ T cells sorted from blood. Stated subset: CD45RA-negative fraction. The V call is TRBV28, the J call TRBJ1-1; D may be TRBD1 (6 bases). CDR3 bases: TGTGCCAGCAGTTTGGACCAGGGGCACATGAACACTGAAGCTTTCTTT. It translates to CASSLDQGHMNTEAFF.